The entry below describes one T cell receptor (beta chain). This sample stems from a study of cytomegalovirus exposure and HLA in healthy donors. Method: immunoSEQ multiplex PCR; TCRdb's copy keeps in-frame clones and lacks some. The table shows 150,000 to 200,000 clones, with roughly 81% occurring only once. Input material: PBMCs. The clonotype comes from a woman aged 30 to 39 in good health and CMV-seronegative.

The chain's CDR3 is CASSLDRFLSPLHF. The CDR3 bases are TGTGCCAGCAGCCTTGACAGGTTCCTTTCACCCCTCCACTTT. The rearrangement uses TRBV7-9 and TRBJ1-6; TRBD1 might be the D (6 bases). CDR1 SEHNR and CDR2 FQNEAQ come from the germline V gene (reference sequence). Trimming took off 5 bases at V and 9 bases at J, with 14 bases between the two ends. This CDR3 has 14 amino acids.